This T cell receptor (beta chain) was identified in a study of technical replicates of blood from a few donors (dated by TCRdb to about 2017). As concerns this clone: Its antigen has not been determined. One base away there is no much larger clone; base qualities are not given.

Libraries were built with the immunoSEQ multiplex PCR assay. Sourced from immuneACCESS, this table was stored by TCRdb with only in-frame sequences that have V and J called. A share of the clones is absent; for the studies checked, an unresolved V gene accounts for under half, and the remainder has no known explanation. Counted in this sample were 50,000 to 70,000 clones; roughly 89% of them appeared once. About 4.3% of the sample is taken by the ten largest. Trimming removed 4 bases from V and 7 bases from J; the gene matches leave 6 bases unexplained. Based on the germline V gene, the CDR1 and CDR2 sequences are SGDLS and YYNGEE. From cysteine to phenylalanine, the CDR3 is 14 amino acids long. CDR3 DNA is the only sequence kept; it has 42 bases, read in frame from the first base.

The sequence derives from a human donor in good health. Some clones in this sample may be carry-over from other donors' samples. The sample taken for sequencing was PBMCs. In this chain, TRBV9 is recombined with TRBJ2-7; 12 bases in the middle match TRBD1. The DNA reads as follows: TGTGCCAGCAGCAGGGGACAGGGGGCGGGTGAGCAGTACTTC. This gives the protein CASSRGQGAGEQYF.